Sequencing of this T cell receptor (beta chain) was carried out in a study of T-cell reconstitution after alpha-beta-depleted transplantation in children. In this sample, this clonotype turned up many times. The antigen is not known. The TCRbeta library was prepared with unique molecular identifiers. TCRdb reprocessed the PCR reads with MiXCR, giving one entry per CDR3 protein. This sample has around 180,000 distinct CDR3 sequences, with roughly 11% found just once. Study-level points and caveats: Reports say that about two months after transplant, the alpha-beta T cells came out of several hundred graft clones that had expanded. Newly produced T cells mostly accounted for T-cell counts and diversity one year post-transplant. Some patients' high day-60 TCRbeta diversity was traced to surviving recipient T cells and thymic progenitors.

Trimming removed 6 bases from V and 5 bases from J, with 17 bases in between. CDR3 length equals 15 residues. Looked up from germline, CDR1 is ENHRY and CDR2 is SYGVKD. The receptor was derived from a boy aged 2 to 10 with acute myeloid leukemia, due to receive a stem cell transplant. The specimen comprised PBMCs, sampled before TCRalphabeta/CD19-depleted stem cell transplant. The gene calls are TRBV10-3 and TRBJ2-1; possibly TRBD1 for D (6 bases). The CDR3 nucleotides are TGTGCCATCAGGAGCACCGGGACAAGAGACAATGAGCAGTTCTTC. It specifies CAIRSTGTRDNEQFF.